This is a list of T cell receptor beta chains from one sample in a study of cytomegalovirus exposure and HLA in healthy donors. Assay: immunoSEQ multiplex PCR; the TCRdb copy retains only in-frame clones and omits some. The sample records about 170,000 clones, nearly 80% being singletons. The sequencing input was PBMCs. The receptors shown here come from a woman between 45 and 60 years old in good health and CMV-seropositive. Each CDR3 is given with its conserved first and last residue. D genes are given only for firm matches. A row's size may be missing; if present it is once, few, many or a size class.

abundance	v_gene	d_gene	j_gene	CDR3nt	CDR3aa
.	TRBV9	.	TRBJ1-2	TGTGCCAGCAGCGTTCTATCAGGGGCCCTCAATGGCTACACCTTC	CASSVLSGALNGYTF
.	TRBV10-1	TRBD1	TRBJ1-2	TGCGCCAGCAGTGAGTCCTACGACGGGACAGGCCTCACCTTC	CASSESYDGTGLTF
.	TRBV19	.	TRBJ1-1	TGTGCCAGTAGCCAAATGAACACTGAAGCTTTCTTT	CASSQMNTEAFF
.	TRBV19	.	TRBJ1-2	TGTGCCAGTAGTTCCGGGGGGGACTATGGCTACACCTTC	CASSSGGDYGYTF
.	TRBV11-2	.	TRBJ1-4	TGTGCCAGCAGCGCCGACAGTTTTAATGAAAAACTGTTTTTT	CASSADSFNEKLFF
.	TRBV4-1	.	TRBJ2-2	TGCGCCAGCAGCCAAGGTGTAGGATGGGGCGGTACCGGGGAGCTGTTTTTT	CASSQGVGWGGTGELFF
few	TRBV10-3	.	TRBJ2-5	TGTGCCATCAGTGATGGTCAGGGTAGGGAGACCCAGTACTTC	CAISDGQGRETQYF
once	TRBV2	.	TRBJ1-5	TGTGCCAGCAAGGGGGAAGGCAATCAGCCCCAGCATTTT	CASKGEGNQPQHF
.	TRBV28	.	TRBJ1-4	TGTGCCAGCAGTACCTATACAGGGAGCCCCTATTCTCGGAAACTGTTTTTT	CASSTYTGSPYSRKLFF
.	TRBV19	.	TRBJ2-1	TGTGCCAGTAGTAACAGGGCGCACAATGAGCAGTTCTTC	CASSNRAHNEQFF
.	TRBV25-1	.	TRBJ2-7	TGTGCCAGCAGTGAATATAGGACAGCCTACGAGCAGTACTTC	CASSEYRTAYEQYF
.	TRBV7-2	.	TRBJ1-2	TGTGCCAGCAGCTTAGCGAGGCTGGACTACACCTTC	CASSLARLDYTF
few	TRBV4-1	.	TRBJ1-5	TGCGCCAGCAGCCAAGTCGCACAGGGTTTCCAAAGCAATCAGCCCCAGCATTTT	CASSQVAQGFQSNQPQHF
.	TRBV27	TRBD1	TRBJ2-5	TGTGCCAACAGCTCCGGGACAGTTTACCAAGAGACCCAGTACTTC	CANSSGTVYQETQYF
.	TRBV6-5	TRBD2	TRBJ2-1	TGTGCCAGCACGAAGGCGGGGGGCTACAATGAGCAGTTCTTC	CASTKAGGYNEQFF
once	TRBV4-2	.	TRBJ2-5	TGTGCCAGCCACGCTGCGGGGCCTCGGGGACGAGAGACCCAGTACTTC	CASHAAGPRGRETQYF
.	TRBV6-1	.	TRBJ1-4	TGTGCCAGCAGTGCCAGGGGTTTGGCTAATGAAAAACTGTTTTTT	CASSARGLANEKLFF
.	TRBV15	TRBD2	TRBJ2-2	TGTGCCACCAGCAGACCTGCTAGCGGGGGGAACACCGGGGAGCTGTTTTTT	CATSRPASGGNTGELFF
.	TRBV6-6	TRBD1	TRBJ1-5	TGTGCCAGCACTTCCCCGGGACAGGAGGCCAATCAGCCCCAGCATTTT	CASTSPGQEANQPQHF
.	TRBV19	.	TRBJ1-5	TGTGCCAGTACCGGACAGTCTTTAGGGCCCCAGCATTTT	CASTGQSLGPQHF
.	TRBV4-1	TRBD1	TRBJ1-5	TGCGCCAGCAGCCCATCATACGGACAGGGGTTATTGAATTTT	CASSPSYGQGLLNF
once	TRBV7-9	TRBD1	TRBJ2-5	TGTGCCAGCAGCTTAACAGAGGGGGCCCAAGAGACCCAGTACTTC	CASSLTEGAQETQYF
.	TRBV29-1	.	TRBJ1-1	TGCAGCGTTGAAGATCGCGGCGGAGGGCGTGTTTCAAACACTGAAGCTTTCTTT	CSVEDRGGGRVSNTEAFF
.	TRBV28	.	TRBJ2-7	TGTGCCAGCAGCACGTGGGGGCAGGGCGCCCACGAGCAGTACTTC	CASSTWGQGAHEQYF
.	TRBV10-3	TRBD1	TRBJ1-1	TGTGCCATCAAGCGTTCCGGACAGGGTGGCACTGAAGCTTTCTTT	CAIKRSGQGGTEAFF
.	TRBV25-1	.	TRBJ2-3	TGTGCCAGCAAAGGAGGGGTCTCAAGCACAGATACGCAGTATTTT	CASKGGVSSTDTQYF
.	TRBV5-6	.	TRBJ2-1	TGTGCCAGCAGTTCTAGCCGACGGGAACCCTACAATGAGCAGTTCTTC	CASSSSRREPYNEQFF
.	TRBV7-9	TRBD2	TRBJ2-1	TGTGCCAGCAGCTTACTGAGCGGGGGGTTCTACAATGAGCAGTTCTTC	CASSLLSGGFYNEQFF
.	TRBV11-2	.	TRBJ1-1	TGTGCCAGCAGCTTAGATTTTCCGGGCACTGAAGCTTTCTTT	CASSLDFPGTEAFF
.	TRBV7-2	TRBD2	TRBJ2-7	TGTGCCAGCAGCTTACTGACTAGCGCTGGTAAGCAGTACTTC	CASSLLTSAGKQYF
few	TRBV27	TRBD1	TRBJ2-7	TGTGCCAGCAGAAACCGGCGGACAGGGAGGCCCTACGAGCAGTACTTC	CASRNRRTGRPYEQYF
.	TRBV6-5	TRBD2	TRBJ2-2	TGTGCCAGCAGTTACGTCGGGAGCGGGAGAGACGGGGAGCTGTTTTTT	CASSYVGSGRDGELFF
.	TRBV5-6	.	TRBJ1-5	TGTGCCAGCAGCTCCGGGAGTCAGCCCCAGCATTTT	CASSSGSQPQHF
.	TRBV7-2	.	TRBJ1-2	TGTGCCAGCAGCTCTATCGTTGGGGGCGAGGGCTACACCTTC	CASSSIVGGEGYTF
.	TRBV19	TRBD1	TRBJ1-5	TGTGCCAGTAGTACTCGACAGGGTGATCAGCCCCAGCATTTT	CASSTRQGDQPQHF
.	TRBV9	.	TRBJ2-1	TGTGCCAGCAGCGTAGCTACGGGGTACAATGAGCAGTTCTTC	CASSVATGYNEQFF
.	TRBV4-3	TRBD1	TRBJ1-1	TGCGCCAGCAGCCACGTTGGACAGGGGGCGCTCACTGAAGCTTTCTTT	CASSHVGQGALTEAFF
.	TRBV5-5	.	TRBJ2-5	TGTGCCAGCAGCCTTCAAGAGACCCAGTACTTC	CASSLQETQYF
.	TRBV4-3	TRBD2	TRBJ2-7	TGCGCCAGCAGCCGACTAGCGGGTACCTCCTACGAGCAGTACTTC	CASSRLAGTSYEQYF
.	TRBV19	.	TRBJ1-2	TGTGCCAGTAGTATGAAGGCAGAAAGCTTAACTATCGGCTACACCTTC	CASSMKAESLTIGYTF
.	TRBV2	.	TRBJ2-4	TGTGCCAGCAGTGGGGTCGGGGGGCGTACGGACATTCAGTACTTC	CASSGVGGRTDIQYF
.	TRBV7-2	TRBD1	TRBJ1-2	TGTGCCAGCAGCTTACCCTCAGGAGGGGGCGCGAAGTATGGCTACACCTTC	CASSLPSGGGAKYGYTF
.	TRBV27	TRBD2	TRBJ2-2	TGTGCCAGCAGTTTATCCCCTAGCGGGGGCACCGGGGAGCTGTTTTTT	CASSLSPSGGTGELFF
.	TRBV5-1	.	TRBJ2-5	TGCGCCAGCAATAGTGGGCAGGCAGGGGAGACCCAGTACTTC	CASNSGQAGETQYF
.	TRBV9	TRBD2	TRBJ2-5	TGTGCCAGCAGCGTAGCGGGCGGGAGGGTCCAAGAGACCCAGTACTTC	CASSVAGGRVQETQYF
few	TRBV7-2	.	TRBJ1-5	TGTGCCAGCAGCTTAGCGACCACGAGGGGGCAGCCCCAGCATTTT	CASSLATTRGQPQHF
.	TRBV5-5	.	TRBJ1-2	TGTGCCAGCAGCTTTTATGCCTTTGGGGACACTCACTATGGCTACACCTTC	CASSFYAFGDTHYGYTF
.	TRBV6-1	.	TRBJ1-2	TGTGCCAGCAGGAGCGGCCCTCAAATTTATGGCTACACCTTC	CASRSGPQIYGYTF
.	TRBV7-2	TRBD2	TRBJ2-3	TGTGCCAGCAGCTCCCAGGGAGGGTCGGGTACGCAGTATTTT	CASSSQGGSGTQYF
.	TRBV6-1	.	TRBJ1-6	TGTGCCAGCAGTGAAGAGGCCGGGAGGCGGGTACCCCTCCACTTT	CASSEEAGRRVPLHF
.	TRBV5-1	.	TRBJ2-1	TGCGCCAGCAGCCCCGGGACATTTGGCTCCTACAATGAGCAGTTCTTC	CASSPGTFGSYNEQFF
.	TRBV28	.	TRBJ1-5	TGTGCCAGCAGTCCTGAAGGGGGGGTCATTCCGGGTCAGCCCCAGCATTTT	CASSPEGGVIPGQPQHF
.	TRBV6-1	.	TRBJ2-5	TGTGCCAGCAGCGTTACAGGGTACCAAGAGACCCAGTACTTC	CASSVTGYQETQYF
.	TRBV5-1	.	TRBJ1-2	TGCGCCAGCAGCTCCGGGGGAGGGGGAGGTTATGGCTACACCTTC	CASSSGGGGGYGYTF
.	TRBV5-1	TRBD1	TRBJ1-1	TGCGCCAGCAGCCAGCCGGGACAGATGAACACTGAAGCTTTCTTT	CASSQPGQMNTEAFF
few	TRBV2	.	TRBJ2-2	TGTGCCAGCAGTGAAGGGGCAGGGTACACCGGGGAGCTGTTTTTT	CASSEGAGYTGELFF
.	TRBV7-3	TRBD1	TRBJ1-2	TGTGCCAGCAGCTTAGGACAGGGACACTATGGCTACACCTTC	CASSLGQGHYGYTF
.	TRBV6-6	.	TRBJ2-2	TGTGCCAGCAGTTACTCGTATCTGGAGGGCACCGGGGAGCTGTTTTTT	CASSYSYLEGTGELFF
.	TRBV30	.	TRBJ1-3	TGTGCCGGCACCCTCGCTTTGTCTGGAAACACCATATATTTT	CAGTLALSGNTIYF
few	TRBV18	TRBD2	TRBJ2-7	TGTGCCAGCTCACCAGTTTCGGGACTACACTACGAGCAGTACTTC	CASSPVSGLHYEQYF